This T cell receptor (beta chain) was recovered during a study of T cells in Graves' hyperthyroidism and ophthalmopathy. Comment on this clonotype: No antigen is known for it.

The source material, RNA transcripts, was used to amplify TCR beta CDR3 regions. First-round RT-PCR with HTBI primers amplified the TCR CDR3 region. TCRdb passed the multiplex PCR reads through MiXCR, listing each CDR3 protein once. This sample yields about 640,000 distinct CDR3 sequences, of which roughly 14% are seen a single time; roughly an eighth belongs to the top ten. General study findings and limits: Blood also showed most of the thyroid clonotypes that were expanded above 0.001. Ophthalmopathy was distinguished from stable hyperthyroidism by 13 V-J signatures.

Thyroid ultrasound, orbital computed tomography, clinical symptoms, and serum thyroxine and TRAb underpinned diagnoses. Sequenced material: blood. The clonotype originates from a woman between 50 and 59 years old with Graves' ophthalmopathy.

The CDR3 sequence: CSVPESNEQYF. Written as DNA, the CDR3 is TGCAGCGTTCCAGAATCCAATGAGCAGTACTTC. The chain recombines TRBV29-1 with TRBJ2-7; D is uncertain. The CDR3 length is 11 residues. V was pared by 5 bases and J by 7 bases, with 12 bases between. Germline V lookup: CDR1 SQVTM, CDR2 ANQGSEA.